Listed below are T cell receptor beta chains from one sample, sequenced in a study of blood T cell repertoires in COVID-19. Sequencing was performed with immunoSEQ multiplex PCR; in TCRdb, only in-frame clones are kept and a portion is missing. The sample includes 130,000 or so clones, about nine tenths of them seen just once. The material sequenced was peripheral blood. These receptors all come from a woman aged 70-85 years with COVID-19, enrolled during active disease. Each CDR3 is given without its conserved first and last residue. The order of the fields is J gene, V gene, CDR3 protein.

j_gene: TRBJ2-3
v_gene: TRBV19
CDR3aa: ASGGQWGGRLLSTDTQY

j_gene: TRBJ2-7
v_gene: TRBV5-1
CDR3aa: ASSLVDSSYEQY

j_gene: TRBJ1-2
v_gene: TRBV19
CDR3aa: ASRPREANGYT

j_gene: TRBJ1-3
v_gene: TRBV5-5
CDR3aa: ASSLIIVSDRRGNTIY

j_gene: TRBJ1-4
v_gene: TRBV4-1
CDR3aa: ASSQEPDITNEKLF

j_gene: TRBJ2-1
v_gene: TRBV5-1
CDR3aa: ASSLVLAGNLYNEQF

j_gene: TRBJ2-1
v_gene: TRBV5-1
CDR3aa: ASSSSGGAINHEQF

j_gene: TRBJ2-1
v_gene: TRBV5-4
CDR3aa: ALTTSGGSYNEQF

j_gene: TRBJ2-5
v_gene: TRBV5-1
CDR3aa: ASSFGGEETQY

j_gene: TRBJ2-7
v_gene: TRBV19
CDR3aa: ASSRQGSEQY

j_gene: TRBJ2-2
v_gene: TRBV5-5
CDR3aa: ASRSGLAGGRGTGELF

j_gene: TRBJ2-7
v_gene: TRBV9
CDR3aa: ASSVGSSYEQY

j_gene: TRBJ1-6
v_gene: TRBV6-5
CDR3aa: ASSYVQNNSPLH

j_gene: TRBJ1-1
v_gene: TRBV28
CDR3aa: ASTRRSTEAF

j_gene: TRBJ2-5
v_gene: TRBV2
CDR3aa: AITGGAGETQY

j_gene: TRBJ2-1
v_gene: TRBV2
CDR3aa: ASSLLVVNEQF

j_gene: TRBJ2-1
v_gene: TRBV5-1
CDR3aa: ASEKGDHNEQF

j_gene: TRBJ1-6
v_gene: TRBV25-1
CDR3aa: ASSEDRVNSPLH

j_gene: TRBJ1-5
v_gene: TRBV10-3
CDR3aa: AISEDRVNQPQH

j_gene: TRBJ1-5
v_gene: TRBV30
CDR3aa: AWSTAGGQPQH

j_gene: TRBJ1-3
v_gene: TRBV7-9
CDR3aa: ASSLRRQDNSGNTIY

j_gene: TRBJ2-3
v_gene: TRBV29-1
CDR3aa: SVRGLAKGTDTQY

j_gene: TRBJ1-2
v_gene: TRBV15
CDR3aa: ATSRDYSGQGIGGYT

j_gene: TRBJ2-5
v_gene: TRBV10-3
CDR3aa: AIRSGGYQETQY

j_gene: TRBJ2-6
v_gene: TRBV10-2
CDR3aa: ASRENPGQSSGANVLT

j_gene: TRBJ2-1
v_gene: TRBV30
CDR3aa: AWIPGGPSQF